This is a list of T cell receptor beta chains from one sample in a study of neoadjuvant anti-PD-1 for oral cavity cancer. Assay: immunoSEQ multiplex PCR; the TCRdb copy retains only in-frame clones and omits some. The data hold approximately 74,000 clones, with about four fifths observed a single time. The specimen was PBMCs, collected before nivolumab (anti-PD-1) treatment. All receptors derive from a person between 35 and 79 years old with oral cavity squamous cell carcinoma. CDR3s include the opening cysteine and the closing phenylalanine or tryptophan. A D gene is named only where the DNA matches it firmly. Clone size is not always given. Where it is, it says once, few, many or a class for expanded clones.

V gene	D gene	J gene	clone size	CDR3 DNA	CDR3 protein
TRBV10-3	TRBD1	TRBJ2-1	once	TGTGCCATTACTGGACAGGCCAACTCCTACAATGAGCAGTTCTTC	CAITGQANSYNEQFF
TRBV10-3	TRBD1	TRBJ2-5	-	TGTGCCATCAGTCCGGACAGGGCGAAAGAGACCCAGTACTTC	CAISPDRAKETQYF
TRBV29-1	-	TRBJ2-7	once	TGCAGCGTTGAAGATCGGAACAGCTTTCCGAACGAGCAGTACTTC	CSVEDRNSFPNEQYF
TRBV27	-	TRBJ2-5	once	TGTGCCAGCAGTTTAATGGGGGCGCCGGCCGAGACCCAGTACTTC	CASSLMGAPAETQYF
TRBV28	TRBD1	TRBJ2-7	-	TGTGCCAGCAGTTCCGGGACAGTGGGGGAGCAGTACTTC	CASSSGTVGEQYF
TRBV5-4	-	TRBJ2-1	-	TGTGCCAGCATCGAGGATCCCTCCTACAATGAGCAGTTCTTC	CASIEDPSYNEQFF
TRBV5-5	-	TRBJ1-4	-	TGTGCCAGCAGCTTGACAGGGTTAACTAATGAAAAACTGTTTTTT	CASSLTGLTNEKLFF
TRBV5-1	-	TRBJ1-2	-	TGCGCCAGCAGCCCGGACGGACCTGGCTATGGCTACACCTTC	CASSPDGPGYGYTF
TRBV11-1	-	TRBJ2-2	-	TGTGCCAGCAGCTTTAGACAGAGCACCGGGGAGCTGTTTTTT	CASSFRQSTGELFF
TRBV19	-	TRBJ2-1	once	TGTGCCAGTAGTATTACCCCGGTGGGGTACTACAATGAGCAGTTCTTC	CASSITPVGYYNEQFF
TRBV27	TRBD1	TRBJ1-2	few	TGTGCCAGCAGTTCCACCGGGACAGCAAGTGGCTACACCTTC	CASSSTGTASGYTF
TRBV2	-	TRBJ1-1	-	TGTGCCAGCAGTGCGATCACTGAAGCTTTCTTT	CASSAITEAFF
TRBV5-6	-	TRBJ1-1	few	TGTGCCAGCAGCTTGGTTTGGGGGAAGGATGAAGCTTTCTTT	CASSLVWGKDEAFF
TRBV28	-	TRBJ2-5	-	TGTGCCAGCAGTTTGGAGCAATTCCAAGAGACCCAGTACTTC	CASSLEQFQETQYF
TRBV28	-	TRBJ1-4	-	TGTGCCAGCAGTTTATACGGTCGTGGAGGGAGTGAAAAACTGTTTTTT	CASSLYGRGGSEKLFF
TRBV5-1	TRBD2	TRBJ2-5	-	TGCGCCAGCAGCTATAGCGGGAGTGGCGTGGAGACCCAGTACTTC	CASSYSGSGVETQYF
TRBV6-6	-	TRBJ1-3	-	TGTGCCAGCAGTCAGTTCTCTGGAAACACCATATATTTT	CASSQFSGNTIYF
TRBV30	-	TRBJ2-5	-	TGTGCCTGGAGTGTACTCGTAGAGACCCAGTACTTC	CAWSVLVETQYF
TRBV2	-	TRBJ1-1	-	TGTGCCAGCAGTGAAAATACTGAAGCTTTCTTT	CASSENTEAFF
TRBV5-1	-	TRBJ2-5	-	TGCGCCAGCAGCTTGAATGGGGGTGGAGAGACCCAGTACTTC	CASSLNGGGETQYF
TRBV21-1	-	TRBJ2-7	-	TGTGCCAGCAGCACTAGCAGCTCCTACGAGCAGTACTTC	CASSTSSSYEQYF
TRBV18	-	TRBJ2-1	-	TGTGCCAGCTCACGAGGGGGTAAGAATGAGCAGTTCTTC	CASSRGGKNEQFF
TRBV29-1	-	TRBJ2-3	-	TGCAGCGTTGAAGAACTAGTTGGCGCTACGCAGTATTTT	CSVEELVGATQYF
TRBV7-6	TRBD1	TRBJ1-1	once	TGTGCCAGCAGCCAACGACCGGGACAGGGGATTTCGAACACTGAAGCTTTCTTT	CASSQRPGQGISNTEAFF
TRBV6-1	-	TRBJ2-1	-	TGTGCCAGCAGTGGGGCAGGCGGGTCCGAGCAGTTCTTC	CASSGAGGSEQFF
TRBV10-1	-	TRBJ2-1	-	TGCGCCAGCAGTGAGTCAGGGCGCGACAATGAGCAGTTCTTC	CASSESGRDNEQFF
TRBV11-2	TRBD2	TRBJ2-1	-	TGTGCCAGCAGCCAGGGGGGACTAGCGGCCAATGAGCAGTTCTTC	CASSQGGLAANEQFF
TRBV21-1	-	TRBJ2-1	-	TGTGCCAGCGTCCCGGGAGGCTATGAGCAGTTCTTC	CASVPGGYEQFF
TRBV10-3	-	TRBJ2-7	-	TGTGCCATCAGTGAGCTGTTGGAGGGCTACGAGCAGTACTTC	CAISELLEGYEQYF
TRBV6-5	TRBD2	TRBJ2-5	-	TGTGCCAGCAGCCTACTAGCGGGAGGGCGGGAGACCCAGTACTTC	CASSLLAGGRETQYF
TRBV19	-	TRBJ1-2	-	TGTGCCAGTAGTCGGGGGGACACTCTTAACTATGGCTACACCTTC	CASSRGDTLNYGYTF
TRBV19	TRBD2	TRBJ2-3	-	TGTGCCAGTAGTACGGCCCTGGGGGAGGGCCGTCTGCGGGATACGCAGTATTTT	CASSTALGEGRLRDTQYF
TRBV6-5	TRBD1	TRBJ1-2	-	TGTGCCAGCAGTACCCCAGGGGGCGGCTATGGCTACACCTTC	CASSTPGGGYGYTF
TRBV5-6	-	TRBJ2-1	-	TGTGCCAGCAGCTCTTTCGGAGGTAGCTACAATGAGCAGTTCTTC	CASSSFGGSYNEQFF
TRBV5-1	TRBD2	TRBJ2-3	few	TGCGCCAGCAGCGCGACTAGCGCCAGCACAGATACGCAGTATTTT	CASSATSASTDTQYF
TRBV10-3	-	TRBJ2-3	-	TGTGCCATCAGTCTAGGGGGTCGGGGAGATACGCAGTATTTT	CAISLGGRGDTQYF
TRBV25-1	TRBD2	TRBJ2-7	-	TGTGCCACCCACATTAAGAGGGGACTAGCGGGTACGCACTACGAGCAGTACTTC	CATHIKRGLAGTHYEQYF
TRBV7-8	TRBD2	TRBJ2-1	-	TGTGCCAGCAGCTCCGGACTAGCGGGAGTAGGAGAGCAGTTCTTC	CASSSGLAGVGEQFF
TRBV10-2	TRBD2	TRBJ2-3	once	TGCGCCAGCAGTGATTGGGCTAGCGGGAGGACAGATACGCAGTATTTT	CASSDWASGRTDTQYF
TRBV28	TRBD1	TRBJ2-5	-	TGTGCCAGCAGCCCAGGGACAGTGGTACAAGAGACCCAGTACTTC	CASSPGTVVQETQYF
TRBV7-3	-	TRBJ2-2	-	TGTGCCAGCAGCCCTAGAATCTTGGGCGGGGAGCTGTTTTTT	CASSPRILGGELFF
TRBV30	TRBD2	TRBJ2-1	-	TGTGCCTGGGGGGGGGTAGCGGCATACAATGAGCAGTTCTTC	CAWGGVAAYNEQFF
TRBV5-1	-	TRBJ2-5	once	TGCGCCAGCAGAGCCACAGGGTCTCCTCAAGAGACCCAGTACTTC	CASRATGSPQETQYF
TRBV5-1	TRBD2	TRBJ2-7	-	TGCGCCAGCAGCCCCCCGGGGGGTAAAAGCTCCTACGAGCAGTACTTC	CASSPPGGKSSYEQYF
TRBV15	-	TRBJ2-1	-	TGTGCCACCAGCAGTCGGGTTACCGGGACCACGAATGAGCAGTTCTTC	CATSSRVTGTTNEQFF
TRBV7-6	-	TRBJ2-5	-	TGTGCCAGCAGTCTAGGCCTCGAGACCCAGTACTTC	CASSLGLETQYF
TRBV30	TRBD2	TRBJ2-5	-	TGTGCCTGGAACCTAGCGGCCCTTCGGGAGACCCAGTACTTC	CAWNLAALRETQYF
TRBV4-2	TRBD1	TRBJ1-2	once	TGTGCCAGCAGCCAAGATATCGCAGGGGGCGATAGCTATGGCTACACCTTC	CASSQDIAGGDSYGYTF
TRBV6-1	-	TRBJ1-1	-	TGTGCCAGCAGCGACGGAGGTGGACCCAACACTGAAGCTTTCTTT	CASSDGGGPNTEAFF
TRBV10-3	-	TRBJ2-2	-	TGTGCCATCAGCGGACAGTCCACCGGGGAGCTGTTTTTT	CAISGQSTGELFF
TRBV6-1	-	TRBJ2-7	-	TGTGCCACACGGACAGCCTCCTACGAGCAGTACTTC	CATRTASYEQYF
TRBV6-5	-	TRBJ1-1	-	TGTGCCAGCACAGGGCCTTTAGACACTGAAGCTTTCTTT	CASTGPLDTEAFF
TRBV21-1	-	TRBJ1-1	-	TGTGCCAGCAGCAGAACGTGGAGGGGTATGAACACTGAAGCTTTCTTT	CASSRTWRGMNTEAFF
TRBV5-1	-	TRBJ1-4	-	TGCGCCAGCAGCCACAGGGTTTCGGATGAAAAACTGTTTTTT	CASSHRVSDEKLFF
TRBV6-1	TRBD1	TRBJ2-5	-	TGTGCCGGAAGAGGGGGCGGCCAAGAGACCCAGTACTTC	CAGRGGGQETQYF